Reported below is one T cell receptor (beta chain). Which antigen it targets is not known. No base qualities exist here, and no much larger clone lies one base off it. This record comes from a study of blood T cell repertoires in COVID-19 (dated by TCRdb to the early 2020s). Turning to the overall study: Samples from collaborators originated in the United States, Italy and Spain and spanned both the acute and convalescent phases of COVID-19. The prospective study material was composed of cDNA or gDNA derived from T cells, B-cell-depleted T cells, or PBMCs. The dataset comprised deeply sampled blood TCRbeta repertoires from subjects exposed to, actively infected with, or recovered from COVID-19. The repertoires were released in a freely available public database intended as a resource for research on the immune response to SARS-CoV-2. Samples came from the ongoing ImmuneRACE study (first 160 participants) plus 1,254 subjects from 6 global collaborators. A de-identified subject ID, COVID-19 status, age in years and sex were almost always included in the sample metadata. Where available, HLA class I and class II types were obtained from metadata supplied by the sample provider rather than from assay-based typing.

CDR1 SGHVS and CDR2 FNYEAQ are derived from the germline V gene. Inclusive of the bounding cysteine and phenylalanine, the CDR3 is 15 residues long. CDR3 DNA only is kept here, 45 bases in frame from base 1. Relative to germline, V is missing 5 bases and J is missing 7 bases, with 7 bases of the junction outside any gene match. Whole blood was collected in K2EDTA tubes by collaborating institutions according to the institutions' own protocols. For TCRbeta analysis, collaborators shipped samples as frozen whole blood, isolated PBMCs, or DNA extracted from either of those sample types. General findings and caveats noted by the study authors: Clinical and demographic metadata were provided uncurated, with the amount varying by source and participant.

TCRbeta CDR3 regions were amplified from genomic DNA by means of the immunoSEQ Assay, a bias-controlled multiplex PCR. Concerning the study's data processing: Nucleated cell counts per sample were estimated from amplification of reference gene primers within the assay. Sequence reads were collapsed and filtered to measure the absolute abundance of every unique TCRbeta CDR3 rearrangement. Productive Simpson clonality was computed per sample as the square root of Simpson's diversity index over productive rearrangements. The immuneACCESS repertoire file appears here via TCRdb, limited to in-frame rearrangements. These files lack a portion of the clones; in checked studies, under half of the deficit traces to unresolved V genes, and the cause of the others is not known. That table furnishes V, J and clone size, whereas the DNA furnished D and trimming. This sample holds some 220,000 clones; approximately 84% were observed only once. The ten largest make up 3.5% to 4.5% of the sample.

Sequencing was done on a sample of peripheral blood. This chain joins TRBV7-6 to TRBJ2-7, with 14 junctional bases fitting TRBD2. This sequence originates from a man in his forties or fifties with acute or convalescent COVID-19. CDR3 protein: CASSGGTSGSGEQYF. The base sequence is TGTGCCAGCAGCGGAGGGACTAGCGGGAGTGGTGAGCAGTACTTC.